Following are 30 T cell receptor beta chains from one sample sequenced in a study of T cell clusters in autoimmune cytopenias. TRB amplification used approximately 250 ng of peripheral blood genomic DNA. TRB was amplified by touch-down multiplex PCR, primer pools A and B combined. TCRdb reprocessed the multiplex PCR reads, keeping one entry per CDR3 protein, no DNA. The sample holds 6,000 or so distinct CDR3 sequences. The same specimen was also included in a second study, on T cell repertoires in aging, cancer and after chemotherapy.

Material: peripheral blood. The origin of the receptors is a human donor in good health.

J is TRBJ2-2 and V is TRBV20-1; with no DNA, the TCRdb D assignment of TRBD1 cannot be verified. This CDR3 spans 15 amino acids. The germline CDR1 and CDR2 sequences are DFQATT and SNEGSKA (reference sequence). This chain's CDR3 is CSARLPGTETGELFF.

The chain joins TRBV13 to TRBJ1-4; absent DNA, TCRdb's TRBD1 call cannot be checked. Germline CDR1 reads PRHDT; CDR2 reads FYEKMQ (reference sequence). The length of the CDR3 is 14 residues. CDR3 residues: CASSFKGTVEKLFF.

This clonotype is labeled medium-sized based on frequency. The chain has TRBV11-2 and TRBJ2-3; the TCRdb call, TRBD1, lacks DNA for checking. The CDR3 has 15 residues. Germline V lookup: CDR1 SGHAT, CDR2 FQNNGV. The chain's CDR3 is CASSFWGAPLDTQYF.

This clonotype registers medium-sized (0.01 to 0.1%) by frequency. The chain couples TRBV6-2 or TRBV6-3 to TRBJ1-3. The CDR3 totals 15 residues. Per the germline V gene, CDR1 is MNHEY and CDR2 is SVGEGT. The CDR3 loop is CASRGYREGGNTIYF.

By frequency, this clonotype registers medium-sized. The V gene is TRBV27, the J gene TRBJ2-1; TCRdb picks TRBD2, but there is no DNA to check that call. The CDR3 totals 14 residues. Germline V gene lookup returns CDR1 MNHEY and CDR2 SMNVEV (reference sequence). CDR3 loop: CASKGSGRLGEQFF.

V usage is TRBV2 and J usage is TRBJ1-1; TCRdb gives TRBD1 as the D gene, but with no DNA this cannot be confirmed. Germline loops: CDR1 SNHLY, CDR2 FYNNEI. The CDR3 contains 14 residues. This CDR3 reads CASSPTRGETEAFF.

This clonotype counts as medium-sized by frequency. The V and J genes are TRBV15 and TRBJ1-4; the TCRdb call, TRBD1, lacks DNA for checking. CDR3 length: 15 amino acids. The germline CDR1 and CDR2 sequences are LNHNV and YYDKDF (reference sequence). The CDR3: CATSRDGGAPEKLFF. Supplemented by reference TRBV15 and TRBJ1-4, the full variable domain reads DAMVIQNPRYQVTQFGKPVTLSCSQTLNHNVMYWYQQKSSQAPKLLFHYYDKDFNNEADTPDNFQSRRPNTSFCFLDIRSPGLGDTAMYLCATSRDGGAPEKLFFGSGTQLSVL.

The CDR3 protein is CASRPSAGGTGGYTF. The genes are TRBV6-2 or TRBV6-3 and TRBJ1-2. The CDR3 length is 15 residues. Germline CDR1 MNHEY, CDR2 SVGEGT.

Frequency places this clonotype as medium-sized. This chain uses TRBV6-2 or TRBV6-3 with TRBJ2-1. Germline V gives CDR1 MNHEY, CDR2 SVGEGT. The CDR3 loop spans 15 amino acids. The CDR3 sequence: CASSQTTSSYNEQFF.

This chain joins TRBV2 and TRBJ2-7; lacking DNA, the TRBD2 call made by TCRdb goes unchecked. The CDR3 covers 14 residues. Germline assignment: CDR1 SNHLY and CDR2 FYNNEI. This CDR3 reads CASSERDYLYEQYF.

This clonotype is labeled medium-sized based on frequency. The rearrangement uses TRBV6-2 or TRBV6-3 and TRBJ2-7; the D call of TRBD1 rests on TCRdb alone, since no DNA is present to check it. Germline loops: CDR1 MNHEY, CDR2 SVGEGT. This CDR3 region has 15 residues. The CDR3 sequence: CASTIKGGLSGEQYF.

The chain links TRBV6-1 to TRBJ2-3; TCRdb lists TRBD2, though no DNA is available to test this call. The CDR3 runs to 19 residues. CDR1 is MNHNS and CDR2 is SASEGT in the germline V gene. The CDR3 sequence is CASSHPGLAGGSYTDTQYF.

The gene calls are TRBV12-3 or TRBV12-4 and TRBJ1-1; TCRdb gives TRBD1 as the D gene, but with no DNA this cannot be confirmed. The CDR3 runs to 11 residues. This CDR3 reads CASSLGGEAFF.

The V gene is TRBV18, the J gene TRBJ2-5. CDR3 size: 13 residues. Germline V gene lookup returns CDR1 KGHSH and CDR2 LQKENI. The CDR3 is CASSPNLKETQYF.

The chain is built from TRBV4-3 and TRBJ1-1. The length of the CDR3 is 14 residues. Germline V lookup: CDR1 LGHNA, CDR2 YSLEER. The CDR3 sequence: CASSQSRLNTEAFF.

The chain has TRBV6-2 or TRBV6-3 and TRBJ1-1. Germline V gene data show CDR1 as MNHEY and CDR2 as SVGEGT. The CDR3 consists of 14 residues. The CDR3 reads CASSYDISASKAFF.

This clonotype is identified as medium-sized (0.01 to 0.1%) from frequency. V usage is TRBV6-6 and J usage is TRBJ2-3; checking the TCRdb D call of TRBD1 is not possible without DNA. The CDR3 loop spans 19 amino acids. Germline values: CDR1 MNHNY, CDR2 SVGAGI (reference sequence). CDR3 amino acids: CASSLGTGSSGAGADTQYF.

This clonotype is labeled medium-sized based on frequency. The chain is built from TRBV6-5 and TRBJ1-6; the D call from TCRdb, TRBD1, cannot be confirmed without DNA. The CDR3 runs to 14 residues. Germline CDR1 is MNHEY and CDR2 is SVGAGI. CDR3 residues: CASRGQGTDSPLHF.

Judged by frequency, this clonotype is medium-sized. The chain is built from TRBV6-5 and TRBJ2-3; TCRdb designates TRBD1, a call that cannot be tested without DNA. Germline assignment: CDR1 MNHEY and CDR2 SVGAGI. There are 12 residues in the CDR3. CDR3 protein: CASSWGTDTQYF.

The chain recombines TRBV6-2 or TRBV6-3 with TRBJ1-5; TCRdb's D gene call, TRBD1, goes unchecked for lack of DNA. The V gene's germline CDR1 is MNHEY and CDR2 SVGEGT. The CDR3 is made up of 15 amino acids. The chain's CDR3 is CASSYGTVLGQPQHF.

Judged by frequency, this clonotype is medium-sized. V gene TRBV30 combines with J gene TRBJ1-1. CDR3 length equals 11 residues. The V gene's germline CDR1 is GTSNPN and CDR2 SVGIG (reference sequence). The CDR3 sequence is CSGLLNTEAFF.

The chain couples TRBV4-3 to TRBJ2-1; absent DNA, TCRdb's TRBD1 call cannot be checked. Looked up from germline, CDR1 is LGHNA and CDR2 is YSLEER. This CDR3 spans 13 amino acids. The CDR3 spells CASSQTGALEQFF.

Measured by frequency, this clonotype is medium-sized. The V call is TRBV27, the J call TRBJ2-5; TCRdb's D call of TRBD1 is untestable without DNA. The germline V gene encodes CDR1 MNHEY and CDR2 SMNVEV (reference sequence). The CDR3 extends over 14 amino acids. The CDR3 region is CASSFQGRVETQYF.

This clonotype registers medium-sized by frequency. The rearrangement joins TRBV19 to TRBJ2-6; TCRdb outputs TRBD2, but without DNA this stays unchecked. Germline-derived CDR1 and CDR2 are LNHDA and SQIVND (reference sequence). This CDR3 is 18 amino acids long. The CDR3: CASSVTGPWDSGANVLTF.

By frequency, this clonotype is medium-sized (0.01 to 0.1%). V is TRBV5-4 and J is TRBJ2-3; without DNA, the TCRdb call of TRBD1 cannot be checked. The CDR3 covers 16 residues. CDR1 is SGHNT and CDR2 is YYREEE in the germline V gene (reference sequence). CDR3 residues: CASSLDLQGAGDTQYF.

This clonotype is called medium-sized based on its frequency. This chain uses TRBV15 with TRBJ1-3; TCRdb's D gene call, TRBD1, goes unchecked for lack of DNA. This CDR3 spans 16 amino acids. From germline, CDR1 is LNHNV and CDR2 YYDKDF (reference sequence). The CDR3 protein is CATSEQGFEAGNTIYF.

This clonotype is called medium-sized based on its frequency. The chain is built from TRBV6-5 and TRBJ2-5; TCRdb reports TRBD1, a call that lacks DNA to check it against. The V gene's germline CDR1 is MNHEY and CDR2 SVGAGI. CDR3 size: 16 residues. The CDR3 loop reads CASSYSVRQAQETQYF.

This chain joins TRBV7-9 and TRBJ1-1; with no DNA, the TCRdb D assignment of TRBD1 cannot be verified. The CDR3 is 17 residues long. From germline, CDR1 is SEHNR and CDR2 FQNEAQ (reference sequence). The CDR3 loop reads CASSSHDWGGMNTEAFF.

The rearrangement links TRBV6-5 to TRBJ2-1; TCRdb's D call of TRBD2 is untestable without DNA. The CDR3 loop spans 17 amino acids. CDR1 MNHEY and CDR2 SVGAGI come from the germline V gene. The CDR3 here is CASSAGTSGGAYNEQFF.

According to its frequency, this clonotype is medium-sized. The chain links TRBV19 to TRBJ2-2; TCRdb's D call of TRBD1 is untestable without DNA. This CDR3 spans 14 amino acids. Germline lookup yields CDR1 LNHDA and CDR2 SQIVND (reference sequence). The CDR3 sequence: CAPRGQRNTGELFF.